A single sample is the source of the 20 T cell receptor beta chains below, sequenced in a study of quantifying T cell responses using KT2 cells. The overall study: cDNA was made from DNase-treated RNA using alpha and beta constant primers.

Each cDNA got a UMI-containing oligo ligated at its 3' end. The first PCR ran 3 to 5 cycles with an equimolar RC1.1 and RC1.2 beta primer mix. TCRdb passed the UMI-ligation and nested PCR reads through MiXCR, listing each CDR3 protein once. The table includes over 35,000 distinct CDR3 sequences, approximately 15% detected once. Sequenced material: PBMCs spiked with cells of the T cell clone KT2. These receptors all stem from a human donor.

The rearrangement joins TRBV5-6 to TRBJ1-2; 8 bases agree with TRBD1. The V and J ends lost 4 bases and 5 bases, in that order; junction bases with no gene match: 4. This CDR3 has 13 residues. The germline V gene has CDR1 SGHDT and CDR2 YYEEEE. The DNA of the CDR3 is TGTGCCAGCAGCAGGGACAGGAGATATGGCTACACCTTC. Its translation is CASSRDRRYGYTF.

This clonotype has at least ten counts. The CDR3 protein is CASSDSSGADTQYF. Here the CDR3 DNA reads TGTGCCAGCAGTGACTCTAGCGGGGCAGATACGCAGTATTTT. The gene calls are TRBV6-4 and TRBJ2-3; 8 bases line up with TRBD2. After removal of 0 bases from V and 4 bases from J, the junction contained 0 bases not matched to a gene. Germline values: CDR1 MRHNA, CDR2 SNTAGT. The CDR3 runs to 14 residues.

V is TRBV6-5 and J is TRBJ2-7, with 15 bases matching TRBD2. Germline V gene data show CDR1 as MNHEY and CDR2 as SVGAGI. J lost 2 bases, V lost 0 bases, and 2 bases had no gene match. The CDR3 spans 17 residues. The CDR3 sequence is CASSYSRTSGRAYEQYF. CDR3 coding DNA: TGTGCCAGCAGTTACTCTAGGACTAGCGGGAGGGCCTACGAGCAGTACTTC.

This rearrangement joins TRBV5-6 to TRBJ2-3, with a tentative D call TRBD1 (6 bases). Trimming pared 4 bases from V and 2 bases from J, leaving 11 bases between. Germline V gene data show CDR1 as SGHDT and CDR2 as YYEEEE. The CDR3 is 14 amino acids. CDR3 nucleotide sequence: TGTGCCAGCAGCGGGGGCAGGTCCACAGATACGCAGTATTTT. Translated, it gives CASSGGRSTDTQYF.

This chain joins TRBV15 and TRBJ2-1; D is unclear. The CDR3 spans 13 residues. Per the germline V gene, CDR1 is LNHNV and CDR2 is YYDKDF (reference sequence). V was trimmed by 0 bases and J by 5 bases, leaving 5 bases between them. The CDR3 sequence: CATSRDLNNEQFF. CDR3 coding DNA: TGTGCCACCAGCAGAGATCTGAACAATGAGCAGTTCTTC.

In this sample, this clonotype turned up a few times. The genes are TRBV19 and TRBJ1-2; D not resolved. Deletions cut 10 bases from V and 8 bases from J, with 32 bases between. CDR1 is LNHDA, CDR2 SQIVND, per germline (reference sequence). The CDR3 runs to 17 residues. The CDR3 DNA reads TGTGCCACCTACGGCACGGACCTCGGACCTGGTTTTGCCGGCTACACCTTC. Amino acid sequence: CATYGTDLGPGFAGYTF.

This clonotype has more than one count but fewer than ten. This chain links TRBV9 with TRBJ2-2; TRBD1 or TRBD2 may be the D gene (5 bases each). The CDR3 runs 14 residues. V lost 3 bases and J lost 7, with 13 bases in between. The germline gives CDR1 SGDLS, CDR2 YYNGEE. CDR3: CASSALVRGGELFF. CDR3 DNA sequence: TGTGCCAGCAGCGCCCTCGTGAGGGGCGGGGAGCTGTTTTTT.

There are a few counts of this clonotype. The chain employs TRBV9 and TRBJ1-1, with unresolved D. V was pared by 2 bases and J by 0 bases, with 11 bases between. Germline-derived CDR1 and CDR2 are SGDLS and YYNGEE. The CDR3 loop spans 15 amino acids. This chain's CDR3 is CASSVNPHLNTEAFF. CDR3 DNA sequence: TGTGCCAGCAGCGTCAACCCCCATCTGAACACTGAAGCTTTCTTT.

V usage is TRBV14 and J usage is TRBJ2-3; D is undetermined. The CDR3 loop spans 11 amino acids. The V gene's germline CDR1 is SGHDN and CDR2 FVKESK. Deletions cut 0 bases from V and 11 bases from J, with 6 bases between. The CDR3 sequence: CASSQDLRQYF. The CDR3 coding sequence is TGTGCCAGCAGCCAAGATCTTCGGCAGTATTTT.

The rearrangement uses TRBV4-3 and TRBJ1-2, with 8 positions matching TRBD1. Germline V gives CDR1 LGHNA, CDR2 YSLEER. The V gene end was trimmed by 4 bases and the J gene end by 3 bases; junction bases not matched to a gene: 1. This CDR3 spans 13 amino acids. DNA for the CDR3: TGCGCCAGCAGCCCAGGGGGCGACTATGGCTACACCTTC. It specifies CASSPGGDYGYTF.

This clonotype appeared many times. The rearrangement uses TRBV11-2 and TRBJ2-7, with TRBD1 identical over 7 bases. CDR3 length equals 14 residues. CDR1 and CDR2 from the germline V gene are SGHAT and FQNNGV. V was pared by 9 bases and J by 1 base, with 9 bases of the junction left unmatched. The CDR3, as DNA: TGTGCCAGTCTAACACAGGGGAAATCCTACGAGCAGTACTTC. Translated: CASLTQGKSYEQYF. The complete variable domain, with remaining parts taken from reference TRBV11-2 and TRBJ2-7, reads EAGVAQSPRYKIIEKRQSVAFWCNPISGHATLYWYQQILGQGPKLLIQFQNNGVVDDSQLPKDRFSAERLKGVDSTLKIQPAKLEDSAVYLCASLTQGKSYEQYFGPGTRLTVT.

This clonotype was seen many times. The chain is built from TRBV12-3 or TRBV12-4 and TRBJ2-2; TRBD1 matches at 8 bases. The CDR3 is made up of 17 amino acids. Germline trimming cut 2 bases from V and 5 bases from J; bases unmatched to any gene: 10. The CDR3 loop reads CASSLMGLTGETGELFF. CDR3 bases: TGTGCCAGCAGTTTAATGGGATTGACAGGGGAGACCGGGGAGCTGTTTTTT.

This clonotype was counted between two and nine times. This chain joins TRBV7-2 and TRBJ2-1, with D possibly matching TRBD2 (5 bases). The V gene lost 1 base and the J gene lost 7 bases, with 5 bases spanning the gap. Germline CDR1 SGHTA, CDR2 FQGNSA. The CDR3 extends over 12 amino acids. In DNA, the CDR3 is TGTGCCAGCAGCTTAGGGGAGAATGAGCAGTTCTTC. It codes for CASSLGENEQFF. The full variable domain, its missing parts supplied by reference TRBV7-2 and TRBJ2-1, is GAGVSQSPSNKVTEKGKDVELRCDPISGHTALYWYRQSLGQGLEFLIYFQGNSAPDKSGLPSDRFSAERTGGSVSTLTIQRTQQEDSAVYLCASSLGENEQFFGPGTRLTVL.

Ten or more counts support this clonotype. The genes are TRBV12-3 or TRBV12-4 and TRBJ2-3; 11 bases match TRBD1. Trimming removed 10 bases from V and 6 bases from J; junction bases left unmatched: 12. This CDR3 region has 15 residues. As DNA, the CDR3 is TGTGCCACCAGAAGGACAGGGGGCACGATGGATACGCAGTATTTT. It translates to CATRRTGGTMDTQYF.

The V gene is TRBV9, the J gene TRBJ2-7; the match to TRBD1 covers 8 bases. Germline-derived CDR1 and CDR2 are SGDLS and YYNGEE. The CDR3 is made up of 15 amino acids. V lost 2 bases to trimming and J lost 5 bases; unmatched junction nucleotides: 9. The CDR3 loop is CASSVRDRPVHEQYF. In DNA, the CDR3 is TGTGCCAGCAGCGTCCGGGACAGGCCCGTCCACGAGCAGTACTTC.

In its sample, this clonotype was seen a few times. V and J are TRBV5-6 and TRBJ2-2; 10 nucleotides agree with TRBD2. Germline V gene sequence: CDR1 SGHDT, CDR2 YYEEEE. After removal of 0 bases from V and 5 bases from J, the junction contained 7 bases not matched to a gene. The CDR3 runs to 17 residues. The CDR3 protein is CASSLVSSGSRTGELFF. For the CDR3, the DNA is TGTGCCAGCAGCTTGGTATCTAGCGGGAGTCGAACCGGGGAGCTGTTTTTT.

This clonotype was detected many times. The chain uses TRBV25-1 and TRBJ2-7, with unresolved D. Germline CDR1 and CDR2: MGHDK and SYGVNS. Trimming took 4 bases from V and 3 from J, leaving 13 bases between them. There are 14 residues in the CDR3. CDR3 in DNA: TGTGCCAGCAGTGGAAGTCTTACCCACTACGAGCAGTACTTC. Encoded protein: CASSGSLTHYEQYF.

This clonotype was counted only a few times. The gene calls are TRBV12-3 or TRBV12-4 and TRBJ2-7; TRBD1 matches at 10 bases. This CDR3 region has 17 residues. With 5 bases clipped from V and 6 bases from J, the junction kept 16 bases outside the gene matches. CDR3 bases: TGTGCCAGCAGTCCACGGACAGGGGGGCTACTCCCGCTCGAGCAGTACTTC. Encoded protein: CASSPRTGGLLPLEQYF.

The CDR3 loop is CASSPRQGPSYEQYF. The CDR3 DNA reads TGTGCCAGCAGCCCGCGACAGGGGCCGTCCTACGAGCAGTACTTC. The gene calls are TRBV11-2 and TRBJ2-7, with TRBD1 identical over 8 bases. J lost 1 base, V lost 5 bases, and 7 bases had no gene match. The germline V gene encodes CDR1 SGHAT and CDR2 FQNNGV. The CDR3 contains 15 residues.

This chain joins TRBV6-5 and TRBJ1-1; D is perhaps TRBD1 (5 bases). Germline V CDR1 and CDR2: MNHEY, SVGAGI. V was pared by 2 bases and J by 2 bases, with 15 bases between. The CDR3 has 16 amino acids. In DNA form, the CDR3 reads TGTGCCAGCAGTTACGGCTGGGGAAGGGGAAACACTGAAGCTTTCTTT. Translation: CASSYGWGRGNTEAFF.